The rows below give T cell receptor beta chains drawn from one sample of a study of T cell responses to AZD1222 COVID-19 vaccine. The method was immunoSEQ multiplex PCR; TCRdb's version includes in-frame clones alone and lacks a portion of them. The sample includes roughly 100,000 clones, 75% to 90% of them seen just once. Sample: peripheral blood, taken 28 days after the second AZD1222 dose. These receptors came from an adult who received the AZD1222 COVID-19 vaccine. CDR3s include the opening cysteine and the closing phenylalanine or tryptophan. A D gene is named only where the DNA matches it firmly. Size tells how often a clone was seen (once, few, many) or the class of an expanded clone, and some rows leave it out.

D gene	clone size	V gene	J gene	CDR3 DNA	CDR3 protein
TRBD2	few	TRBV27	TRBJ2-3	TGTGCCAGCAGTTCTGAGGGGACTAGCGGCACAGATACGCAGTATTTT	CASSSEGTSGTDTQYF
TRBD2	NA	TRBV27	TRBJ2-7	TGTGCCAGCAGCCGAAAATCTAGCGGACACTCCTACGAGCAGTACTTC	CASSRKSSGHSYEQYF
NA	NA	TRBV7-2	TRBJ2-3	TGTGCCAGCAGCCGCAGACGAAACACAGATACGCAGTATTTT	CASSRRRNTDTQYF
NA	NA	TRBV11-2	TRBJ1-2	TGTGCCAGCAGCTTCCAGGGAGGTGGCTACACCTTC	CASSFQGGGYTF
TRBD1	NA	TRBV28	TRBJ1-6	TGTGCCAGCAGTCTTGCACAGGGGGTGAATTCACCCCTCCACTTT	CASSLAQGVNSPLHF
TRBD1	once	TRBV6-4	TRBJ1-1	TGTGCCAGCAAAACAGGGGAGGCGAACACTGAAGCTTTCTTT	CASKTGEANTEAFF
TRBD1	NA	TRBV7-9	TRBJ2-7	TGTGCCAGCAGCCCCAGACAGGGGTCCTACGAGCAGTACTTC	CASSPRQGSYEQYF
TRBD1	NA	TRBV4-1	TRBJ2-7	TGCGCCAGCAGCCAAGGGTCCAGGACAGGGGACACCTACGAGCAGTACTTC	CASSQGSRTGDTYEQYF
TRBD2	once	TRBV19	TRBJ2-7	TGTGCCAGTAGTGTCTATAGCGGGACAACCTACGAGCAGTACTTC	CASSVYSGTTYEQYF
TRBD1	NA	TRBV18	TRBJ1-6	TGTGCCAGCTCACCGAGGGGACAGGGCAATTCACCCCTCCACTTT	CASSPRGQGNSPLHF
NA	NA	TRBV21-1	TRBJ2-5	TGTGCCAGCAGCGGGACTAGCGGGAGGAAAGAGACCCAGTACTTC	CASSGTSGRKETQYF
NA	NA	TRBV27	TRBJ1-2	TGTGCCAGCAGTTTAAGGTTAGGAGGTGGCTACACCTTC	CASSLRLGGGYTF
TRBD1	NA	TRBV2	TRBJ1-5	TGTGCCAGCATTCGGGACAGGGGGGTTCAGCCCCAGCATTTT	CASIRDRGVQPQHF
TRBD2	NA	TRBV7-2	TRBJ2-3	TGTGCCAGCAGCTTAGCTAGCGGGGGCCTTGATACGCAGTATTTT	CASSLASGGLDTQYF
NA	NA	TRBV5-1	TRBJ2-2	TGCGCCAGCAGCTTGGATGGCGGGGAGCTGTTTTTT	CASSLDGGELFF
TRBD2	NA	TRBV15	TRBJ2-7	TGTGCCACCAGCAGAGGCGGGGGGACTAGCGGGTCTAGCTCCTACGAGCAGTACTTC	CATSRGGGTSGSSSYEQYF
NA	few	TRBV4-3	TRBJ2-7	TGCGCCAGCAGCCTTAACCTCCGTGACACCTACGAGCAGTACTTC	CASSLNLRDTYEQYF
NA	NA	TRBV30	TRBJ2-1	TGTGCCTGGAGTGTACGGGGCAGGGCCGGCTGGGGGCAGTTCTTC	CAWSVRGRAGWGQFF
NA	NA	TRBV7-9	TRBJ2-7	TGTGCCAGCAGCTTAGCGCTGAGGCAGGCTGCGACCTACGAGCAGTACTTC	CASSLALRQAATYEQYF
NA	NA	TRBV19	TRBJ1-5	TGTGCCAGTCATAGCCCCCCGGGGCAGCCCCAGCATTTT	CASHSPPGQPQHF
NA	NA	TRBV19	TRBJ2-2	TGTGCCAGTAGTCAGCACTTAACCGGGGAGCTGTTTTTT	CASSQHLTGELFF
NA	NA	TRBV28	TRBJ1-2	TGTGCCAGCAGTTCCAGGGGAGTGCTTAACTATGGCTACACCTTC	CASSSRGVLNYGYTF
TRBD2	NA	TRBV28	TRBJ2-7	TGTGCCAGCAGTTTAACTAGCGGGTTAACCTACGAGCAGTACTTC	CASSLTSGLTYEQYF
NA	NA	TRBV27	TRBJ1-4	TGTGCCAGCAGTTCCAGACGGCAGGGTAATGAAAAACTGTTTTTT	CASSSRRQGNEKLFF
NA	NA	TRBV15	TRBJ2-2	TGTGCCACCAGCAGAGATTGGAACACCGGGGAGCTGTTTTTT	CATSRDWNTGELFF
TRBD2	NA	TRBV7-2	TRBJ2-2	TGTGCCAGCGGCGCCACTAGCGGGCGACCCACCGGGGAGCTGTTTTTT	CASGATSGRPTGELFF
NA	NA	TRBV7-2	TRBJ2-1	TGTGCCAGCAGCTTGTTGGGTGGACTGTTCTTC	CASSLLGGLFF
TRBD1	NA	TRBV7-9	TRBJ1-4	TGTGCCAGCAGCTTAGTTTCGGGACAGGGGGGAAAGGATGAAAAACTGTTTTTT	CASSLVSGQGGKDEKLFF
TRBD1	NA	TRBV11-2	TRBJ1-1	TGTGCCAGCTTGCCTTGGGGGACAGCGAACACTGAAGCTTTCTTT	CASLPWGTANTEAFF
NA	once	TRBV11-2	TRBJ1-3	TGTGCCAGCAGCTTAGAAATAGGCAAGCTCTCTGGAAACACCATATATTTT	CASSLEIGKLSGNTIYF
NA	NA	TRBV7-6	TRBJ2-1	TGTGCCAGCAGCTTAAACGGTCTAGCTCTCAATGAGCAGTTCTTC	CASSLNGLALNEQFF